A few counts support the clone carrying this TCR beta chain. Its specificity is not known. V dropped 4 bases and J dropped 9 bases, with 13 bases sitting between them. This CDR3 has 14 residues. Germline assignment: CDR1 SGHTA and CDR2 FQGNSA. Repeated repertoire sampling spanned the course of chemoradiotherapy. This sample is drawn from a study of chemoradiotherapy in HPV16-positive cancers. Regarding the study as a whole: The functional HPV-specific definition rests on just a couple of HPV16-positive patients. Candidate HPV-specific clones and E7-related TCR motifs grew in tumor during treatment. HPV-responsive T-cell expansion during chemoradiotherapy was linked to improved recurrence-free survival in HPV16-positive patients.

Libraries were prepared by immunoSEQ multiplex PCR; TCRdb keeps only in-frame clonotypes and omits some of them. The sample contains about 22,000 clones, roughly 92% of which appear only once. The sample was blood, taken from a patient who underwent chemoradiotherapy. This chain links TRBV7-2 with TRBJ1-6; D unclear. The sequence was collected from a human donor with HPV-associated anogenital cancer. This chain's CDR3 is CASSSDSGGSPLHF. In DNA, the CDR3 is TGTGCCAGCAGCTCGGACTCCGGCGGTTCACCCCTCCACTTT.